One sample yielded the 23 T cell receptor beta chains listed below, sequenced in a study of blood T cell repertoires in COVID-19. The method was immunoSEQ multiplex PCR; TCRdb's version includes in-frame clones alone and lacks a portion of them. Among a few hundred thousand clones listed, 89% were seen once. Sequencing used PBMCs or T cells enriched from blood (not recorded which). The receptors were gathered from a woman aged 55-69 years who had recovered from COVID-19.

This chain connects TRBV19 to TRBJ1-1; tentatively, D is TRBD1 (5 bases). Trimming took off 5 bases at V and 7 bases at J, with 17 bases between the two ends. The CDR3 sequence is 14 residues long. Per the germline V gene, CDR1 is LNHDA and CDR2 is SQIVND (reference sequence). CDR3 sequence reads: CASSLPERGDEAFF. The CDR3 DNA sequence: TGTGCCAGTAGTCTACCCGAACGGGGGGATGAAGCTTTCTTT.

The rearrangement joins TRBV7-9 to TRBJ1-6; perhaps TRBD1 as D (6 bases). This CDR3 spans 12 amino acids. The V gene lost 3 bases and the J gene lost 12 bases, with 9 bases spanning the gap. The V gene's germline CDR1 is SEHNR and CDR2 FQNEAQ (reference sequence). The CDR3 sequence is CASSLQGQPLHF. The CDR3 DNA reads TGTGCCAGCAGCTTGCAGGGGCAACCCCTCCACTTT.

V and J are TRBV5-5 and TRBJ1-2, with D unresolved. Germline V gene sequence: CDR1 SGHKS, CDR2 YYEKEE (reference sequence). V gave up 2 bases and J gave up 6 bases, with 11 bases separating them. This CDR3 spans 13 amino acids. This CDR3 is CASSFQGRDGYTF. CDR3 in DNA: TGTGCCAGCAGCTTTCAAGGGAGGGATGGCTACACCTTC.

The V and J genes are TRBV7-3 and TRBJ2-7, with 7 bases aligning to TRBD2. Trimming took 5 bases from V and 5 from J; bases not matched to a gene: 12. The germline CDR1 and CDR2 sequences are SGHTA and FQGTGA. CDR3 size: 15 residues. CDR3 sequence (DNA): TGTGCCAGCAGCCCCACCCTGGCGGGAGTGCACGAGCAGTACTTC. It encodes CASSPTLAGVHEQYF.

J is TRBJ1-6 and V is TRBV7-8; unclear D gene. The V and J ends lost 4 bases and 5 bases respectively, with 15 bases between them. Germline V lookup: CDR1 SGHVS, CDR2 FQNEAQ. This CDR3 contains 16 residues. The CDR3: CASSSPRRADNSPLHF. The CDR3 bases are TGTGCCAGCAGCTCCCCGCGGAGGGCGGATAATTCACCCCTCCACTTT. Together with reference TRBV7-8 and TRBJ1-6, the CDR3 gives the full variable domain: GAGVSQSPRYKVAKRGQDVALRCDPISGHVSLFWYQQALGQGPEFLTYFQNEAQLDKSGLPSDRFFAERPEGSVSTLKIQRTQQEDSAVYLCASSSPRRADNSPLHFGNGTRLTVT.

This clone was picked up a small number of times. The V and J genes are TRBV5-4 and TRBJ1-4, with D perhaps matching TRBD1 (5 bases). CDR3 length equals 14 residues. Trimming pared 0 bases from V and 7 bases from J, leaving 10 bases between. Looked up from germline, CDR1 is SGHNT and CDR2 is YYREEE (reference sequence). CDR3 amino acids: CASSLGQPSEKLFF. In nucleotides, the CDR3 is TGTGCCAGCAGCTTGGGACAGCCGAGTGAAAAACTGTTTTTT.

This clone has a handful of counts. The chain combines TRBV5-1 with TRBJ2-5, with 9 bases that match TRBD2. The V gene end was trimmed by 0 bases and the J gene end by 6 bases; junction bases not matched to a gene: 9. The CDR3 is made up of 16 amino acids. In germline, CDR1 is SGHRS, CDR2 YFSETQ. The CDR3 spells CASSLEVAGAGKTQYF. The DNA for the CDR3 is TGCGCCAGCAGCTTGGAGGTAGCGGGGGCCGGCAAGACCCAGTACTTC.

The CDR3: CAWQQGAHGGELFF. CDR3 nucleotide sequence: TGTGCCTGGCAACAGGGGGCGCATGGCGGGGAGCTGTTTTTT. The V call is TRBV30, the J call TRBJ2-2; 9 positions match TRBD1. This CDR3 has 14 residues. The ends lost 5 bases at V and 7 bases at J; junction bases unmatched: 8. CDR1 and CDR2 from the germline V gene are GTSNPN and SVGIG (reference sequence).

This chain uses TRBV6-5 with TRBJ2-7, with TRBD1 as a possible D gene (5 bases). The CDR3 loop spans 13 amino acids. Trimming took off 6 bases at V and 4 bases at J, with 13 bases between the two ends. CDR1 MNHEY and CDR2 SVGAGI come from the germline V gene. The CDR3: CASSLQESYEQYF. The CDR3 DNA is TGTGCCAGCAGCCTACAGGAAAGTTACGAGCAGTACTTC.

The chain employs TRBV27 and TRBJ2-7, with 8 nucleotides matching TRBD2. The V gene's germline CDR1 is MNHEY and CDR2 SMNVEV (reference sequence). The V gene end was trimmed by 2 bases and the J gene end by 5 bases; junction bases not matched to a gene: 8. The CDR3 spans 15 residues. The CDR3 nucleotides are TGTGCCAGCAGTTTAGTCGGAGCGGGAGCTGACGAGCAGTACTTC. It yields the protein CASSLVGAGADEQYF.

The V and J genes are TRBV5-6 and TRBJ1-2, with a weak D call TRBD1 (6 bases). Trimming shortened V by 2 bases and J by 3 bases, and 11 bases separated the two germline ends. Per the germline V gene, CDR1 is SGHDT and CDR2 is YYEEEE. This CDR3 spans 14 amino acids. As DNA, the CDR3 is TGTGCCAGCAGCTTAAGGGGGTCAGACTATGGCTACACCTTC. Protein sequence: CASSLRGSDYGYTF.

The genes are TRBV5-1 and TRBJ2-2; 7 bases match TRBD1. Germline V gene data show CDR1 as SGHRS and CDR2 as YFSETQ. The CDR3 runs to 15 residues. J lost 5 bases, V lost 1 base, and 5 bases had no gene match. CDR3 sequence reads: CASSLLQTGTGELFF. CDR3 DNA sequence: TGCGCCAGCAGCTTGTTACAGACAGGGACCGGGGAGCTGTTTTTT.

The chain uses TRBV7-9 and TRBJ2-2; 7 bases fit TRBD2. Germline V CDR1 and CDR2: SEHNR, FQNEAQ (reference sequence). The CDR3 is 16 amino acids. Trimming cost V 1 base and J 1 base; bases outside gene matches: 3. CDR3 nucleotide sequence: TGTGCCAGCAGCTTAGGACTAGCAGTGAACACCGGGGAGCTGTTTTTT. Residues: CASSLGLAVNTGELFF.

The CDR3 DNA reads as TGTGCCGTTTCGGGATTTTCGAGGCCTGAAGCTTTCTTT. It yields the protein CAVSGFSRPEAFF. The chain is built from TRBV28 and TRBJ1-1; the D is unclear. Per the germline V gene, CDR1 is MDHEN and CDR2 is SYDVKM. The CDR3 loop spans 13 amino acids. V was cut by 11 bases and J by 6 bases, with 19 bases left in between.

The chain carries TRBV27 and TRBJ1-1; no definite D call. The CDR3 consists of 14 residues. V was trimmed by 5 bases and J by 2 bases, leaving 12 bases between them. Per germline, CDR1 MNHEY and CDR2 SMNVEV (reference sequence). The CDR3 DNA is TGTGCCAGCAGTCCCTTCGGCGGAAACACTGAAGCTTTCTTT. Its protein is CASSPFGGNTEAFF.

The J gene is TRBJ2-7, the V gene TRBV28, with 9 positions matching TRBD2. The junction had 15 bases not matched to a gene; V was cut back by 11 bases and J by 7 bases. The CDR3 consists of 14 residues. Germline V CDR1 and CDR2: MDHEN, SYDVKM. This CDR3 reads CASTTAGGVWEQYF. In nucleotides, the CDR3 is TGTGCCTCCACTACGGCGGGGGGGGTCTGGGAGCAGTACTTC. The full variable domain, its missing parts supplied by reference TRBV28 and TRBJ2-7, is DVKVTQSSRYLVKRTGEKVFLECVQDMDHENMFWYRQDPGLGLRLIYFSYDVKMKEKGDIPEGYSVSREKKERFSLILESASTNQTSMYLCASTTAGGVWEQYFGPGTRLTVT.

The table lists this clone with a count of one. The rearrangement links TRBV18 to TRBJ1-2; 8 nucleotides agree with TRBD1. Germline CDR1 and CDR2: KGHSH and LQKENI. CDR3 length: 17 amino acids. The V segment lost 3 bases and the J segment 4 bases; nucleotides outside the gene matches: 13. CDR3 bases: TGTGCCAGCTCACCCACCGGGACAGGAGGAGTAAGCTATGGCTACACCTTC. Translation: CASSPTGTGGVSYGYTF.

In DNA, the CDR3 is TGTGCCAGTAGTATGTGGGGGGGTACGGACACTGAAGCTTTCTTT. It codes for CASSMWGGTDTEAFF. The chain carries TRBV19 and TRBJ1-1, with D maybe TRBD1 (5 bases). From germline, CDR1 is LNHDA and CDR2 SQIVND (reference sequence). V lost 3 bases and J 3 bases, leaving 14 bases between the germline ends. CDR3 length: 15 amino acids.

This clone has only a few counts. V is TRBV13 and J is TRBJ2-1, with D maybe TRBD2 (6 bases). Germline V gene sequence: CDR1 PRHDT, CDR2 FYEKMQ (reference sequence). Trimming pared 6 bases from V and 3 bases from J, leaving 18 bases between. There are 16 residues in the CDR3. Here the CDR3 reads CASRPRSEGLYNEQFF. Here the CDR3 DNA reads TGTGCCAGCAGACCTAGGTCCGAGGGACTCTACAATGAGCAGTTCTTC.

The rearrangement links TRBV2 to TRBJ2-3, with TRBD2 identical over 12 bases. Germline V gene lookup returns CDR1 SNHLY and CDR2 FYNNEI. The CDR3 has 16 residues. The V gene end was trimmed by 5 bases and the J gene end by 5 bases; junction bases not matched to a gene: 8. The CDR3 DNA follows: TGTGCCAGCAGTCCTCTAGCGGGGGGGCCGGGAGATACGCAGTATTTT. Its translation: CASSPLAGGPGDTQYF.

The chain has TRBV5-1 and TRBJ1-3, with a weak D call TRBD1 (6 bases). V lost 2 bases and J 0 bases, leaving 9 bases between the germline ends. The V gene's germline CDR1 is SGHRS and CDR2 YFSETQ. The CDR3 is 15 residues long. CDR3 region: CASSLQGDSGNTIYF. The CDR3 nucleotides are TGCGCCAGCAGCTTACAGGGTGACTCTGGAAACACCATATATTTT.

The V and J genes are TRBV27 and TRBJ2-2; 8 bases agree with TRBD2. The V gene's germline CDR1 is MNHEY and CDR2 SMNVEV (reference sequence). The CDR3 loop spans 18 amino acids. V trimming: 2 bases; J trimming: 5 bases; junction bases outside the gene matches: 13. CDR3 protein: CASSLRAQGLARTGELFF. CDR3 sequence (DNA): TGTGCCAGCAGTTTAAGGGCCCAAGGACTAGCCAGAACCGGGGAGCTGTTTTTT.

The gene calls are TRBV5-6 and TRBJ2-5; 11 bases line up with TRBD2. The CDR3 sequence is 15 residues long. Germline V lookup: CDR1 SGHDT, CDR2 YYEEEE. V trimming: 4 bases; J trimming: 5 bases; junction bases outside the gene matches: 7. The CDR3 region is CASSLAGGQIETQYF. Here the CDR3 DNA reads TGTGCCAGCAGCCTAGCGGGGGGCCAGATTGAGACCCAGTACTTC.